The rows below give T cell receptor beta chains drawn from one sample of a study of breast tumors, draining lymph nodes, adjacent tissues. TCRdb itself ran the multiplex PCR reads through MiXCR, one entry per CDR3 protein. The sample lists under 85,000 distinct CDR3 sequences, about 21% seen once, with approximately 2.5% in the top ten. The sequenced sample consisted of axillary lymph node tissue. These receptors were collected from a female donor with breast cancer. Some clones in this sample may be carry-over from other donors' samples. Each CDR3 is given with its conserved first and last residue. The order of the fields is CDR3 length, J gene, D gene, clone size, V gene, CDR3 protein, CDR3 DNA. A D gene is named only where the DNA matches it firmly. Rows give clone size only sometimes, using once, few, many, or a class for an expanded clone.

>12|TRBJ2-3|.|many|TRBV29-1
CSVQESTDTQYF
TGCAGCGTTCAAGAGAGCACAGATACGCAGTATTTT
>19|TRBJ2-1|TRBD2|many|TRBV4-1
CASSQERLGTSGRAFEQFF
TGCGCCAGCAGCCAGGAGCGCCTCGGGACTAGCGGGAGGGCCTTCGAGCAGTTCTTC
>16|TRBJ2-2|.|many|TRBV20-1
CSAQRGFKRDGGELFF
TGCAGTGCCCAGAGGGGCTTCAAACGGGATGGCGGGGAGCTGTTTTTT
>15|TRBJ2-7|.|.|TRBV4-3
CASSPMGQPSYERYF
TGCGCCAGCAGCCCTATGGGACAACCCTCCTACGAGCGGTACTTC
>20|TRBJ2-5|TRBD2|.|TRBV20-1
CSAGPDPGLAGRMGPETQYF
TGCAGTGCTGGTCCCGATCCGGGACTAGCGGGGCGAATGGGGCCAGAGACCCAGTACTTC
>15|TRBJ1-2|TRBD1|many|TRBV4-3
CASSQSTTGGYGYTF
TGCGCCAGCAGCCAATCCACCACAGGGGGCTATGGCTACACCTTC
>12|TRBJ2-7|.|many|TRBV20-1
CSASDRYDEQYF
TGCAGTGCCAGTGACAGATACGACGAGCAGTACTTC
>16|TRBJ2-1|.|few|TRBV28
CASSPPRYRLHNEQFF
TGTGCCAGCAGTCCCCCTCGCTATCGCCTACACAATGAGCAGTTCTTC
>15|TRBJ2-7|TRBD2|many|TRBV7-3
CASSFGLAHFYEQYF
TGTGCCAGCAGCTTTGGACTAGCTCACTTTTACGAGCAGTACTTC
>14|TRBJ2-5|.|many|TRBV20-1
CSAREGGTPETQYF
TGCAGTGCTAGAGAGGGTGGGACTCCAGAGACCCAGTACTTC
>14|TRBJ1-5|.|many|TRBV7-6
CASSLADRNQPQHF
TGTGCCAGCAGCTTAGCGGACAGAAATCAGCCCCAGCATTTT
>16|TRBJ2-3|TRBD2|.|TRBV12-3/TRBV12-4
CANTPMGGGRADTQYF
TGTGCCAACACCCCAATGGGAGGCGGGAGGGCAGATACGCAGTATTTT
>14|TRBJ1-5|.|many|TRBV6-6
CASRGPGGGQPQHF
TGTGCCAGCAGGGGGCCGGGGGGCGGTCAGCCCCAGCATTTT
>12|TRBJ1-4|.|many|TRBV2
CASSESSKKLFF
TGTGCCAGCAGTGAAAGCTCTAAAAAACTGTTTTTT
>16|TRBJ2-2|.|many|TRBV20-1
CSARRSGGDNTGELFF
TGCAGTGCTAGAAGGAGTGGTGGAGATAACACCGGGGAGCTGTTTTTT
>16|TRBJ2-7|TRBD2|.|TRBV27
CASSPPGGGRFYEQYF
TGTGCCAGCAGTCCCCCCGGGGGGGGGCGCTTTTACGAGCAGTACTTC
>13|TRBJ2-7|TRBD1|many|TRBV28
CASRKQGYHEQYF
TGTGCCAGCAGGAAACAGGGGTACCACGAGCAGTACTTC
>13|TRBJ2-7|TRBD1|many|TRBV20-1
CSASTGAGYEQYF
TGCAGTGCTTCGACAGGGGCCGGCTACGAGCAGTACTTC
>15|TRBJ1-5|TRBD1|many|TRBV7-8
CASRQGESPNQPQHF
TGTGCCAGCCGACAGGGAGAATCGCCCAATCAGCCCCAGCATTTT
>16|TRBJ1-4|.|many|TRBV5-1
CASSTGRTDLSEKLFF
TGCGCCAGCAGCACTGGCCGGACGGATCTAAGTGAAAAACTGTTTTTT